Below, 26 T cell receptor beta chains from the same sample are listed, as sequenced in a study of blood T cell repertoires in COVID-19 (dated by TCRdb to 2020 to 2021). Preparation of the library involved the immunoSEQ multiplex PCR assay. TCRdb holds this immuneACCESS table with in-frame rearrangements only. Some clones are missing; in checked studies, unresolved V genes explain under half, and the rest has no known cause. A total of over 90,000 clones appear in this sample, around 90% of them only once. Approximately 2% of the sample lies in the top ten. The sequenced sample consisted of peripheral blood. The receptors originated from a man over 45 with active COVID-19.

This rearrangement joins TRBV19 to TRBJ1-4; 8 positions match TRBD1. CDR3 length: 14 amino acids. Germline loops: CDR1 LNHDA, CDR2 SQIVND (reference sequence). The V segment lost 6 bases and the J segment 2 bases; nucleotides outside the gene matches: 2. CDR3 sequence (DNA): TGTGCCAGTAGCTGGACAGGGACTAATGAAAAACTGTTTTTT. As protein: CASSWTGTNEKLFF.

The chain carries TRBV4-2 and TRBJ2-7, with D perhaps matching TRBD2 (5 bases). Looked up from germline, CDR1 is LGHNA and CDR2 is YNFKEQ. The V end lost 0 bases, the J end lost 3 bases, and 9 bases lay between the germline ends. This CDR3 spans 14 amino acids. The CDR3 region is CASSQDGLNYEQYF. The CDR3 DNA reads TGTGCCAGCAGCCAAGATGGACTGAACTACGAGCAGTACTTC.

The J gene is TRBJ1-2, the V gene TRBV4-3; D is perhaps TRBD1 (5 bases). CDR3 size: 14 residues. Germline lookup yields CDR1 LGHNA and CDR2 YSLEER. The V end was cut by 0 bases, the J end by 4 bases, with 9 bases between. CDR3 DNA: TGCGCCAGCAGCCAAGATGCCAGGGTCTATGGCTACACCTTC. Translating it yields CASSQDARVYGYTF.

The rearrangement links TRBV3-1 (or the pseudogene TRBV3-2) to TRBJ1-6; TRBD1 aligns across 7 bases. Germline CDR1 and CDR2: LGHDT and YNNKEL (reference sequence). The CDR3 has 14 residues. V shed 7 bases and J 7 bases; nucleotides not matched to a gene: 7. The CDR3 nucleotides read TGTGCCAGCACCCCCGGACAGGAGAATTCACCCCTCCACTTT. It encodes CASTPGQENSPLHF.

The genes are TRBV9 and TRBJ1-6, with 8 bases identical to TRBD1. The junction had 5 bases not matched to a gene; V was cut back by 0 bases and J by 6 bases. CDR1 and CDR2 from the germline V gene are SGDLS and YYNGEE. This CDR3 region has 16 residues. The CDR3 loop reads CASSVAHRGGNSPLHF. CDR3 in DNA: TGTGCCAGCAGCGTAGCTCACAGGGGGGGTAATTCACCCCTCCACTTT.

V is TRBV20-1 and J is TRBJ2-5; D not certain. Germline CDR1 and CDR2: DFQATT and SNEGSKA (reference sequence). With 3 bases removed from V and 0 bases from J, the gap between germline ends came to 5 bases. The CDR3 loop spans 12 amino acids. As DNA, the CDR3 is TGCAGTGCTAGTGACTACCAAGAGACCCAGTACTTC. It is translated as CSASDYQETQYF.

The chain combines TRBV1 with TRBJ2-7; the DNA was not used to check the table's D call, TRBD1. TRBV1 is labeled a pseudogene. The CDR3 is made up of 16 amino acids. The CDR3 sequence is CTSSLRPGQADYEQYF. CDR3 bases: TGCACCAGCAGCCTACGACCGGGACAGGCGGACTACGAGCAGTACTTC.

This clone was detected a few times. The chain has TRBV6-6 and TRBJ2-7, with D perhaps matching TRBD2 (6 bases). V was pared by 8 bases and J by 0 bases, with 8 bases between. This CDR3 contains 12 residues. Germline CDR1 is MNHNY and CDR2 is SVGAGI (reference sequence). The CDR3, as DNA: TGTGCCAGCGGGGGGATCTCCTACGAGCAGTACTTC. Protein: CASGGISYEQYF.

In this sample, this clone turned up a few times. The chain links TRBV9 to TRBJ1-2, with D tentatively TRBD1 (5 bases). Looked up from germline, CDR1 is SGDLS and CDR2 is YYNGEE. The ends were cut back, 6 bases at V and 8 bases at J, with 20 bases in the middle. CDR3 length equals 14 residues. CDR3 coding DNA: TGTGCCAGCACCAACTCCAGGGCACCTGGCGGCTACACCTTC. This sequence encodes CASTNSRAPGGYTF.

For the CDR3, the DNA is TGTGCCAGCAGCTTTGAGCGGAGCACAGATACGCAGTATTTT. It codes for CASSFERSTDTQYF. This chain joins TRBV5-4 and TRBJ2-3, with a weak D call TRBD2 (5 bases). V lost 2 bases, J lost 0 bases, and 7 bases lay in between. This CDR3 is built from 14 residues. Looked up from germline, CDR1 is SGHNT and CDR2 is YYREEE (reference sequence).

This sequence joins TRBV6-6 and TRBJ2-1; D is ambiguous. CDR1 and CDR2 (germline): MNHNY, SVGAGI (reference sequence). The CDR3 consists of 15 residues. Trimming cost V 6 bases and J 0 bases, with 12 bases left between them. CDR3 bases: TGTGCCAGCAGACCCCCGGTGCCCTCCTACAATGAGCAGTTCTTC. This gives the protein CASRPPVPSYNEQFF.

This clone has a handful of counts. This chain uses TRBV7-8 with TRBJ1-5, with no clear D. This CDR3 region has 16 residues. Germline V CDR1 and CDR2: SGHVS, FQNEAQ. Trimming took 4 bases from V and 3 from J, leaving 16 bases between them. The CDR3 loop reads CASSSASRAINQPQHF. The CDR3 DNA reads TGTGCCAGCAGCTCTGCTTCGAGAGCAATCAATCAGCCCCAGCATTTT.

The CDR3 nucleotides read TGCAGCGTTCCTGTGGAGGGTGGCACAGATACGCAGTATTTT. Translated: CSVPVEGGTDTQYF. This rearrangement joins TRBV29-1 to TRBJ2-3; TRBD2 is a possible D gene (6 bases). CDR3 size: 14 residues. CDR1 is SQVTM, CDR2 ANQGSEA, per germline. Trimming shortened V by 5 bases and J by 1 base, and 13 bases separated the two germline ends.

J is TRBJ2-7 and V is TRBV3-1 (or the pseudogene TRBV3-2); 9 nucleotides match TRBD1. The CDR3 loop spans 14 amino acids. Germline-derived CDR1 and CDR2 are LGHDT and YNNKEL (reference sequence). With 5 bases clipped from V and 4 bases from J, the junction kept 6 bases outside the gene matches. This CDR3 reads CASSRQGGTYEQYF. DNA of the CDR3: TGTGCCAGCAGCAGACAGGGGGGGACATACGAGCAGTACTTC.

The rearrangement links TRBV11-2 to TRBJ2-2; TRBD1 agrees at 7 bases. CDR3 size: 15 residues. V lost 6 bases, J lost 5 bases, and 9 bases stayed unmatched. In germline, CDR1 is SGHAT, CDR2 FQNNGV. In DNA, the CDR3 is TGTGCCAGCAGTTCACTAAGGGGGCGGACCGGGGAGCTGTTTTTT. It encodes CASSSLRGRTGELFF.

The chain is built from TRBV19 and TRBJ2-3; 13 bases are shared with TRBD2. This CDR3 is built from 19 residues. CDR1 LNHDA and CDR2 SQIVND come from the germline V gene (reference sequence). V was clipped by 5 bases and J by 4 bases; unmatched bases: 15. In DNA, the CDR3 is TGTGCCAGTAGTCCAAACCGGTGGACTAGCGGGGGTTCGGCAGATACGCAGTATTTT. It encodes CASSPNRWTSGGSADTQYF.

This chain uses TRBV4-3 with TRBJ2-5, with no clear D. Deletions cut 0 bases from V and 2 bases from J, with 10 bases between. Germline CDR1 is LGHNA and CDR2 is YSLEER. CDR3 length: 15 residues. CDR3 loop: CASSQEGTGQETQYF. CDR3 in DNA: TGCGCCAGCAGCCAAGAGGGTACCGGGCAAGAGACCCAGTACTTC.

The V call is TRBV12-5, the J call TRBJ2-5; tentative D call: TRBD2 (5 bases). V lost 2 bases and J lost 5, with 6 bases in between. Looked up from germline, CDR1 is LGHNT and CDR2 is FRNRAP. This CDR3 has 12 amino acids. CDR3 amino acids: CASGLWEETQYF. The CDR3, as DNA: TGTGCTAGTGGTTTGTGGGAGGAGACCCAGTACTTC.

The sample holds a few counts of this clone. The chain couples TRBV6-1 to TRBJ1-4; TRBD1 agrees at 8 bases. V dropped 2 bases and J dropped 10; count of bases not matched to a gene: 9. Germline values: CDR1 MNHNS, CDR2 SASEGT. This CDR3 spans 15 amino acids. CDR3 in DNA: TGTGCCAGCAGTGAATACATCAGGGGGCGGGGAAAACTGTTTTTT. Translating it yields CASSEYIRGRGKLFF.

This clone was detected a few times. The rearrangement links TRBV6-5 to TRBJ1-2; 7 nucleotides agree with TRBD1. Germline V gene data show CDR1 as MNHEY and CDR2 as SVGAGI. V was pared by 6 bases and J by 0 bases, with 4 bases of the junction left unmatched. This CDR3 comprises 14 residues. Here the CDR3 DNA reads TGTGCCAGCAGCGTCGGGACAGCTAACTATGGCTACACCTTC. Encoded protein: CASSVGTANYGYTF.

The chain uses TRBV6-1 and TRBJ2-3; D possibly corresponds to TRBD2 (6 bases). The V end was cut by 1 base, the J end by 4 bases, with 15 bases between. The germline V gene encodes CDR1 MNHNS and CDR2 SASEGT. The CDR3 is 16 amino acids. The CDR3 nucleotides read TGTGCCAGCAGTGAAGTCGGGGGACCCCGGGCAGATACGCAGTATTTT. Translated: CASSEVGGPRADTQYF.

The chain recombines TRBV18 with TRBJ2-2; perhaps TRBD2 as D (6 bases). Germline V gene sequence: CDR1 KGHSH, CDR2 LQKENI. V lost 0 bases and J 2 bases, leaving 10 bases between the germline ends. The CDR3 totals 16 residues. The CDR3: CASSPPQRANTGELFF. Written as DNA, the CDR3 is TGTGCCAGCTCACCACCGCAGCGGGCTAACACCGGGGAGCTGTTTTTT.

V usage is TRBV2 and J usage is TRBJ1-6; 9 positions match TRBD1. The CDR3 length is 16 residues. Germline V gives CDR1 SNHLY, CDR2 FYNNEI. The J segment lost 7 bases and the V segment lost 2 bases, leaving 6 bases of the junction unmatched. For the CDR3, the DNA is TGTGCCAGCAGTGAACGATACGGACAGGGGAATTCACCCCTCCACTTT. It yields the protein CASSERYGQGNSPLHF.

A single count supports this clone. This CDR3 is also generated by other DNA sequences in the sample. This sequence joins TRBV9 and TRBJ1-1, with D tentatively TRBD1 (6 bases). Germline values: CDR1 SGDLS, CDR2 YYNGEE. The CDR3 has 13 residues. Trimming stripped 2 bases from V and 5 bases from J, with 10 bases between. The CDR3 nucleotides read TGTGCCAGCAGCGTCGGGGGGCGGACTGAAGCTTTCTTT. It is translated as CASSVGGRTEAFF.

The CDR3 bases are TGCGCCAGCAGCATGCGGGCGGGGCAGGGCTATGGCTACACCTTC. It codes for CASSMRAGQGYGYTF. This chain joins TRBV5-1 and TRBJ1-2; D is possibly TRBD1 (5 bases). V was trimmed by 4 bases and J by 4 bases, leaving 17 bases between them. The CDR3 spans 15 residues. From germline, CDR1 is SGHRS and CDR2 YFSETQ.

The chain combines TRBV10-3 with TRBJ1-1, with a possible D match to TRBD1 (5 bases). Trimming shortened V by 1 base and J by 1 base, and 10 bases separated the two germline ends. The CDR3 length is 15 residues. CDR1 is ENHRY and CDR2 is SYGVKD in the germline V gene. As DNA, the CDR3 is TGTGCCATCAGTGAGTTAGGGGTGGGGAACACTGAAGCTTTCTTT. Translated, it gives CAISELGVGNTEAFF.